This T cell receptor (beta chain) was recorded in a study of OX40 agonist ivuxolimab in advanced cancers. Study information: Intravenous ivuxolimab at 0.01 to 10 mg/kg was given to patients every 2 weeks.

There are 16 residues in the CDR3. The germline CDR1 and CDR2 sequences are MRHNA and SNTAGT. The V and J ends lost 7 bases and 0 bases respectively, with 16 bases between them. Sequencing used immunoSEQ multiplex PCR; TCRdb keeps in-frame clones, though not all of them. The sample yields approximately 94,000 clones, about 92% seen once. Sequencing was performed on CD4+ or CD8+ T cells sorted from blood, taken in a trial of the OX40 agonist ivuxolimab. The chain carries TRBV6-4 and TRBJ1-5; TRBD1 is a possible D gene (5 bases). The sequence was collected from an adult with an advanced solid tumor such as melanoma, head and neck, liver or kidney cancer. The CDR3 protein is CASNNSRGNSNQPQHF. CDR3 DNA: TGTGCCAGCAACAACTCGCGGGGGAATAGCAATCAGCCCCAGCATTTT.